A single sample gave rise to the 19 T cell receptor beta chains below, sequenced in a study of cytomegalovirus exposure and HLA in healthy donors. It was with 60 Vbeta and 13 Jbeta primers that the PCR ran. Here immunoSEQ multiplex PCR was the method, and the copy in TCRdb shows in-frame clones only, minus some. The repertoire has about 150,000 clones, about 72% of them found once; the top ten carry 2% to 2.5%. The sample comprised PBMCs. These TCRs come from a man in his forties in good health and CMV-seronegative.

This chain joins TRBV6-5 and TRBJ1-6; D ambiguous. With 6 bases removed from V and 7 bases from J, the gap between germline ends came to 10 bases. Germline lookup yields CDR1 MNHEY and CDR2 SVGAGI. CDR3 length: 13 residues. The CDR3 is CASSRGPNSPLHF. The CDR3 region has the DNA TGTGCCAGCAGCCGGGGTCCGAATTCACCCCTCCACTTT.

This rearrangement joins TRBV6-1 to TRBJ2-3; the D gene is possibly TRBD2 (5 bases). V dropped 9 bases and J dropped 6 bases, with 10 bases sitting between them. This CDR3 comprises 11 residues. Germline V gene sequence: CDR1 MNHNS, CDR2 SASEGT. The CDR3 nucleotides are TGTGCCAGTTTGGAGGAGGATACGCAGTATTTT. Protein product: CASLEEDTQYF.

The table lists this clone with a count of one. This chain links TRBV9 with TRBJ2-3; D not certain. CDR1 and CDR2 (germline): SGDLS, YYNGEE. The length of the CDR3 is 16 residues. V shed 0 bases and J shed 1 base, with 12 bases lying between them. For the CDR3, the DNA is TGTGCCAGCAGCGTAGATGGTGGTGCGGGCACAGATACGCAGTATTTT. This gives the protein CASSVDGGAGTDTQYF.

The table lists this clone with a few counts. The V call is TRBV19, the J call TRBJ2-1; no clear D gene. The germline V gene encodes CDR1 LNHDA and CDR2 SQIVND (reference sequence). There are 12 residues in the CDR3. The ends were cut back, 4 bases at V and 6 bases at J, with 7 bases in the middle. CDR3 bases: TGTGCCAGTAGTACCCCCTTCAATGAGCAGTTCTTC. It yields the protein CASSTPFNEQFF. Looking up the rest from reference TRBV19 and TRBJ2-1 gives the full variable domain: DGGITQSPKYLFRKEGQNVTLSCEQNLNHDAMYWYRQDPGQGLRLIYYSQIVNDFQKGDIAEGYSVSREKKESFPLTVTSAQKNPTAFYLCASSTPFNEQFFGPGTRLTVL.

This chain uses TRBV7-9 with TRBJ1-4; no reliable D call. CDR1 and CDR2 from the germline V gene are SEHNR and FQNEAQ (reference sequence). The V and J ends lost 3 bases and 7 bases respectively, with 15 bases between them. The CDR3 covers 15 residues. The CDR3, as DNA: TGTGCCAGCAGCTTCGACACCGGTCGATTTGAAAAACTGTTTTTT. Translated: CASSFDTGRFEKLFF.

This chain links TRBV5-1 with TRBJ2-7, with D tentatively TRBD2 (6 bases). The CDR3 consists of 16 residues. The V end was cut by 0 bases, the J end by 3 bases, with 16 bases between. The germline V gene encodes CDR1 SGHRS and CDR2 YFSETQ. The DNA for the CDR3 is TGCGCCAGCAGCTTGGCCACTAGCCGGCAATACTACGAGCAGTACTTC. Its protein is CASSLATSRQYYEQYF.

The V gene is TRBV7-9, the J gene TRBJ2-5; TRBD2 matches at 10 bases. Germline lookup yields CDR1 SEHNR and CDR2 FQNEAQ (reference sequence). The CDR3 totals 15 residues. V dropped 1 base and J dropped 5; count of bases not matched to a gene: 4. CDR3 nucleotide sequence: TGTGCCAGCAGCTTAGTGAGCGGGGGGGCGGAGACCCAGTACTTC. Translating it yields CASSLVSGGAETQYF.

The chain uses TRBV7-6 and TRBJ2-7; unclear D gene. V was shortened by 5 bases and J by 0 bases, with 8 bases between the two germline ends. Germline V CDR1 and CDR2: SGHVS, FNYEAQ. The CDR3 spans 13 residues. The CDR3 DNA reads TGTGCCAGCAGCCTTATGGCCTCCTACGAGCAGTACTTC. This sequence encodes CASSLMASYEQYF.

The rearrangement joins TRBV7-2 to TRBJ2-5; TRBD1 might be the D (5 bases). The germline V gene has CDR1 SGHTA and CDR2 FQGNSA. V was trimmed by 5 bases and J by 2 bases, leaving 6 bases between them. The CDR3 is 12 amino acids. CDR3 in amino acids: CASSRQQETQYF. The CDR3 DNA sequence: TGTGCCAGCAGCCGACAGCAAGAGACCCAGTACTTC.

J is TRBJ2-5 and V is TRBV13; D perhaps matches TRBD1 (6 bases). The CDR3 covers 16 residues. Germline-derived CDR1 and CDR2 are PRHDT and FYEKMQ (reference sequence). With 3 bases removed from V and 5 bases from J, the gap between germline ends came to 19 bases. The CDR3 is CASSLSTYRETETQYF. The CDR3 DNA sequence: TGTGCCAGCAGCTTGAGCACCTACAGGGAGACGGAGACCCAGTACTTC.

In this sample, this clone turned up a few times. The germline gene is not matched at one end of the junction; a read error may be the cause. This sequence joins TRBV15 and TRBJ2-7, with 12 bases fitting TRBD2. Germline CDR1 reads LNHNV; CDR2 reads YYDKDF (reference sequence). This CDR3 contains 12 residues. The CDR3 protein is CATSSASGRAIF. CDR3 bases: TGTGCCACCAGCAGCGCTAGCGGGAGGGCAATCTTC.

The CDR3 spells CASNNPTGGAFF. CDR3 nucleotides: TGTGCCAGCAACAACCCAACAGGGGGAGCTTTCTTT. The genes are TRBV6-5 and TRBJ1-1; 8 nucleotides match TRBD1. Germline-derived CDR1 and CDR2 are MNHEY and SVGAGI. This CDR3 contains 12 residues. The junction had 8 bases not matched to a gene; V was cut back by 7 bases and J by 10 bases.

The CDR3 loop is CASSEADWRGEQYF. Here the CDR3 DNA reads TGTGCCAGCAGTGAAGCAGATTGGCGGGGGGAGCAGTACTTC. The chain has TRBV6-1 and TRBJ2-7, with 7 bases fitting TRBD2. Trimming took 0 bases from V and 7 from J; bases not matched to a gene: 6. Germline CDR1 and CDR2: MNHNS and SASEGT. This CDR3 contains 14 residues.

The chain couples TRBV15 to TRBJ2-4; TRBD2 aligns across 10 bases. Germline CDR1 and CDR2: LNHNV and YYDKDF (reference sequence). The CDR3 spans 20 residues. The ends lost 0 bases at V and 1 base at J; junction bases unmatched: 12. The CDR3: CATSRDLGAGGPRAKNIQYF. The CDR3 DNA reads TGTGCCACCAGCAGAGATCTTGGAGCGGGAGGGCCCCGGGCCAAAAACATTCAGTACTTC.

This clone has a handful of counts. The CDR3 nucleotides read TGTGCTAGTGGTTTGGCCAGGCCAGGGTGGACTGAAGCTTTCTTT. It codes for CASGLARPGWTEAFF. This rearrangement joins TRBV12-5 to TRBJ1-1; maybe TRBD1 (5 bases). Per the germline V gene, CDR1 is LGHNT and CDR2 is FRNRAP. The V and J ends lost 1 base and 5 bases respectively, with 14 bases between them. This CDR3 is built from 15 residues.

The chain carries TRBV6-5 and TRBJ1-2; no firm D call. The CDR3 runs to 14 residues. Looked up from germline, CDR1 is MNHEY and CDR2 is SVGAGI. Trimming shortened V by 0 bases and J by 5 bases, and 10 bases separated the two germline ends. The DNA of the CDR3 is TGTGCCAGCAGTTACTCAAAGGGAGGGTATGGCTACACCTTC. Encoded protein: CASSYSKGGYGYTF.

The J gene is TRBJ2-7, the V gene TRBV4-3, with D perhaps TRBD1 (5 bases). The germline V and J ends were trimmed by 2 bases and 6 bases, with 11 bases remaining between them. Germline V gene sequence: CDR1 LGHNA, CDR2 YSLEER. The CDR3 has 13 residues. In nucleotides, the CDR3 is TGCGCCAGCAGCCAATATGACAGATCCGAGCAGTACTTC. This sequence encodes CASSQYDRSEQYF.

The rearrangement links TRBV9 to TRBJ2-1; a weak D match, TRBD2 (6 bases). This CDR3 spans 12 amino acids. Between the trimmed V and J ends, which lost 3 bases and 15 bases, there was a span of 16 bases. The germline V gene encodes CDR1 SGDLS and CDR2 YYNGEE. The CDR3 reads CASSGRDSTPFF. CDR3 coding DNA: TGTGCCAGCAGCGGCCGGGACTCCACCCCGTTCTTC.

V is TRBV5-1 and J is TRBJ1-2; D is uncertain. The CDR3 contains 14 residues. Germline V gene data show CDR1 as SGHRS and CDR2 as YFSETQ. The germline V and J ends were trimmed by 0 bases and 3 bases, with 9 bases remaining between them. CDR3 bases: TGCGCCAGCAGCTTGGCCAGATATGACTATGGCTACACCTTC. Protein sequence: CASSLARYDYGYTF.